A selection of T cell receptor beta chains follows, all from one sample in a study of shared clonotypes between healthy human individuals. Repertoires were generated with immunoSEQ multiplex PCR, while TCRdb's copy carries only in-frame clones and drops some. The sample gives a few million clones, approximately 92% of which show up once; less than 2% is in the top ten. Material for sequencing was naive CD8+ T cells from PBMCs. These receptor sequences come from a man in his late teens or twenties in good health. Some clones in this sample may be carry-over from other donors' samples. Each CDR3 is given with its conserved first and last residue. A D gene is named only where the DNA matches it firmly. Only part of the rows carry a size: once, few, many, or a class if the clone is expanded.

V gene	D gene	clone size	J gene	CDR3 protein	CDR3 DNA
TRBV11-2	NA	NA	TRBJ2-7	CASSFPPPYYEQYF	TGTGCCAGCAGCTTCCCCCCTCCTTACTACGAGCAGTACTTC
TRBV7-9	TRBD2	NA	TRBJ2-4	CASSFSGSAAKNIQYF	TGTGCCAGCAGCTTTAGCGGGAGCGCAGCCAAAAACATTCAGTACTTC
TRBV28	TRBD1	NA	TRBJ1-1	CASSLYPDRADTEAFF	TGTGCCAGCAGTTTATACCCGGACAGGGCGGACACTGAAGCTTTCTTT
TRBV9	NA	NA	TRBJ2-1	CASSVAPRLPQSSYNEQFF	TGTGCCAGCAGCGTAGCCCCGAGACTACCCCAGAGCTCCTACAATGAGCAGTTCTTC
TRBV7-8	NA	NA	TRBJ1-3	CASSLSGAYTIYF	TGTGCCAGCAGCTTATCAGGGGCGTACACCATATATTTT
TRBV5-1	NA	few	TRBJ2-2	CASSLAAGGAGELFF	TGCGCCAGCAGCTTGGCAGCGGGCGGGGCCGGGGAGCTGTTTTTT
TRBV5-6	NA	NA	TRBJ1-5	CASQYQGSNQPQHF	TGTGCCAGCCAATATCAGGGTAGCAATCAGCCCCAGCATTTT
TRBV7-8	NA	NA	TRBJ2-7	CASSLGPFSEQYF	TGTGCCAGCAGCTTAGGTCCGTTTTCCGAGCAGTACTTC
TRBV7-9	NA	NA	TRBJ1-4	CASSWGVATNEKLFF	TGTGCCAGCAGCTGGGGGGTTGCAACTAATGAAAAACTGTTTTTT
TRBV4-2	TRBD2	NA	TRBJ2-1	CASSQVLLAESNEQFF	TGTGCCAGCAGCCAAGTTCTACTAGCGGAGAGCAATGAGCAGTTCTTC
TRBV10-3	TRBD2	NA	TRBJ2-7	CAISEGGSSYEQYF	TGTGCCATCAGTGAGGGCGGGAGCTCCTACGAGCAGTACTTC
TRBV7-6	NA	once	TRBJ2-1	CASSLAPLRTGAASGSYNEQFF	TGTGCCAGCAGCTTAGCCCCACTAAGGACAGGGGCTGCTAGCGGGAGCTACAATGAGCAGTTCTTC
TRBV27	NA	NA	TRBJ1-1	CASSLDGQGDEAFF	TGTGCCAGCAGTTTAGATGGTCAAGGGGATGAAGCTTTCTTT
TRBV6-4	TRBD1	NA	TRBJ2-2	CASRDRGSSGELFF	TGTGCCAGCAGGGACAGGGGGTCATCCGGGGAGCTGTTTTTT
TRBV7-2	NA	NA	TRBJ2-7	CASSVSPLREQYF	TGTGCCAGCAGCGTAAGCCCTTTACGCGAGCAGTACTTC
TRBV27	NA	NA	TRBJ2-1	CASRLGGSYNEQFF	TGTGCCAGCAGATTAGGTGGCTCCTACAATGAGCAGTTCTTC
TRBV28	NA	once	TRBJ2-1	CASIDDTVYNEQFF	TGTGCCAGCATCGATGACACCGTTTACAATGAGCAGTTCTTC
TRBV5-6	TRBD1	NA	TRBJ1-5	CASSAPTGQGQSNQPQHF	TGTGCCAGCAGCGCCCCTACTGGACAGGGACAGAGCAATCAGCCCCAGCATTTT
TRBV10-3	TRBD2	NA	TRBJ2-1	CAISPPVAGAYNEQFF	TGTGCCATCAGTCCCCCGGTAGCGGGAGCTTACAATGAGCAGTTCTTC
TRBV4-1	NA	NA	TRBJ2-1	CASSQDRALRGTSYNEQFF	TGCGCCAGCAGCCAAGATAGGGCCCTACGCGGGACATCCTACAATGAGCAGTTCTTC